These T cell receptor beta chains were read from a single sample in a study of OX40 agonist ivuxolimab in advanced cancers. Method: immunoSEQ multiplex PCR; TCRdb's copy keeps in-frame clones and lacks some. Here the sample spans about 51,000 clones, roughly four fifths being singletons. This specimen was CD4+ or CD8+ T cells sorted from blood, taken in a trial of the OX40 agonist ivuxolimab. The receptor set was obtained from an adult with an advanced solid tumor such as melanoma, head and neck, liver or kidney cancer. The CDR3 runs from the conserved cysteine through the conserved F or W. The order of the fields is D gene, V gene, J gene, clone size, CDR3 DNA, CDR3 protein. D genes are given only for firm matches. Clone size is shown for a subset of rows, as once, few, many or a class of expanded clone.

NA	TRBV29-1	TRBJ2-7	NA	TGCAGCGTTGAAGATTCTTGGGGTTACGAGCAGTACTTC	CSVEDSWGYEQYF
TRBD1	TRBV18	TRBJ2-5	NA	TGTGCCAGCTCCCCGCAGCCCGGGACAGAAGAGACCCAGTACTTC	CASSPQPGTEETQYF
NA	TRBV28	TRBJ1-2	once	TGTGCCAGCAGCTTATCCTATGGCTACACCTTC	CASSLSYGYTF
TRBD1	TRBV2	TRBJ2-5	NA	TGTGCCAGCATTCCCGGGACAGGGCTGGGGCCAGAGACCCAGTACTTC	CASIPGTGLGPETQYF
TRBD1	TRBV4-3	TRBJ2-5	few	TGCGCCAGCAGCCAAGAGGACAGGAGGGAGACCCAGTACTTC	CASSQEDRRETQYF
TRBD2	TRBV5-4	TRBJ2-5	NA	TGTGCCAGCAGCGCGGGACTAGCGGGGGGCTATTTCCAAGAGACCCAGTACTTC	CASSAGLAGGYFQETQYF
NA	TRBV5-1	TRBJ1-6	NA	TGCGCCAGCAGCTTATTTACTACGGGGGTAGGGAATTCACCCCTCCACTTT	CASSLFTTGVGNSPLHF
NA	TRBV21-1	TRBJ1-3	NA	TGTGCCAGCGGGTACCCGGTAAGGGATACTGGAAACACCATATATTTT	CASGYPVRDTGNTIYF
TRBD1	TRBV5-8	TRBJ2-2	NA	TGTGCCAGCAGCCCTGGGACAGGGGGCCCCTTAAGAAACACCGGGGAGCTGTTTTTT	CASSPGTGGPLRNTGELFF
NA	TRBV4-1	TRBJ1-5	NA	TGCGCCAGCAGCCAAGACAGGAGGGCAATCCAGCCCCAGCATTTT	CASSQDRRAIQPQHF
NA	TRBV9	TRBJ2-3	NA	TGTGCCAGCAGCGGGGCGGGGTCCAGCACAGATACGCAGTATTTT	CASSGAGSSTDTQYF
NA	TRBV15	TRBJ1-1	NA	TGTGCCACCAGCAGAGATCAACAGATCACTGAAGCTTTCTTT	CATSRDQQITEAFF
NA	TRBV19	TRBJ1-5	NA	TGTGCCAGTAGTAAAGCAAATAGCAATCAGCCCCAGCATTTT	CASSKANSNQPQHF
NA	TRBV2	TRBJ1-4	NA	TGTGCCAGCAGGGGAATTGGGGAAAAACTGTTTTTT	CASRGIGEKLFF
TRBD1	TRBV25-1	TRBJ1-2	NA	TGTGCCAGCAGTGACCGGGACAGGGGGCGAGGCTACACCTTC	CASSDRDRGRGYTF
NA	TRBV5-4	TRBJ2-5	once	TGTGCCAGCAGCTTGGCCTTTGGGGGGAGAGAGACCCAGTACTTC	CASSLAFGGRETQYF
TRBD2	TRBV2	TRBJ2-3	once	TGTGCCAGCAGTGAAGGGAGGGAGGGTACGCAGTATTTT	CASSEGREGTQYF
NA	TRBV18	TRBJ2-5	NA	TGTGCCAGCTCACCACCAGTCCAAGAGACCCAGTACTTC	CASSPPVQETQYF
NA	TRBV9	TRBJ1-5	NA	TGTGCCAGCAGCGGAGGGGGGGGTTATGGCAATCAGCCCCAGCATTTT	CASSGGGGYGNQPQHF
TRBD1	TRBV5-4	TRBJ1-4	NA	TGTGCCAGCAGCGAGCAGGGGGCAACTAATGAAAAACTGTTTTTT	CASSEQGATNEKLFF
NA	TRBV18	TRBJ2-3	NA	TGTGCCAGCTCACCGTCGGGGATGGGGAAAGATACGCAGTATTTT	CASSPSGMGKDTQYF
NA	TRBV5-6	TRBJ1-3	NA	TGTGCCAGCAGCTTCCCCAGGGCTGGAAACACCATATATTTT	CASSFPRAGNTIYF
NA	TRBV6-6	TRBJ1-6	NA	TGTGCCAGCAGGACAGAGGTCAATTCACCCCTCCACTTT	CASRTEVNSPLHF
NA	TRBV5-1	TRBJ1-1	NA	TGCGCCAGCAGCAGAGATCGATGGGACACTGAAGCTTTCTTT	CASSRDRWDTEAFF
NA	TRBV5-1	TRBJ2-2	NA	TGCGCCAGCAGCTTAGGTAGAGCGAACACCGGGGAGCTGTTTTTT	CASSLGRANTGELFF
TRBD1	TRBV6-5	TRBJ1-2	NA	TGTGCCAGCAGTTATCAGGGGGCTTATGGCTACACCTTC	CASSYQGAYGYTF
NA	TRBV5-4	TRBJ2-3	NA	TGTGCCAGCAGCTTATTCGGGCACGACGAAGATACGCAGTATTTT	CASSLFGHDEDTQYF
NA	TRBV27	TRBJ2-1	few	TGTGCCAGCACACCAGCAGGGCGATGGAATGAGCAGTTCTTC	CASTPAGRWNEQFF
NA	TRBV5-1	TRBJ2-7	NA	TGCGCCAGCAGCGTGGGACCAGGTGGCGGGGAGCAGTACTTC	CASSVGPGGGEQYF
NA	TRBV5-1	TRBJ1-4	NA	TGCGCCAGCAGCTTGGGGACAGCCCCTGGAGAAAAACTGTTTTTT	CASSLGTAPGEKLFF
TRBD1	TRBV6-1	TRBJ1-1	NA	TGTGCCAGCAGTGGCGGGTTCAGGGGGCTGCAGAACACTGAAGCTTTCTTT	CASSGGFRGLQNTEAFF
NA	TRBV5-1	TRBJ1-5	few	TGCGCCAGCAGCTTGGGGCACGGCCAGCCCCAGCATTTT	CASSLGHGQPQHF
NA	TRBV11-2	TRBJ1-2	NA	TGTGCCAGCAGCTTAGATAGGTCCGCAATCTATGGCTACACCTTC	CASSLDRSAIYGYTF
TRBD2	TRBV29-1	TRBJ2-1	NA	TGCAGCGTTCGGGTCGGGGGGGATGACTACAATGAGCAGTTCTTC	CSVRVGGDDYNEQFF
TRBD2	TRBV27	TRBJ2-7	NA	TGTGCCAGCAGTTTATCGTTGGCTAGCGGGGCTATAAGGTTGGACGAGCAGTACTTC	CASSLSLASGAIRLDEQYF